The T cell receptor (beta chain) described here comes from a study of control samples from healthy donors and cancer patients. Sequenced by immunoSEQ multiplex PCR; TCRdb stores in-frame clones only, minus some. The sample consists of about 50,000 clones, around nine tenths of them appearing once. This CDR3 contains 15 residues. Trimming left V 3 bases short and J 1 base short, with 10 bases between. The V gene's germline CDR1 is SEHNR and CDR2 FQNEAQ (reference sequence). This receptor was taken from a man aged 50 or older with head and neck cancer. V is TRBV7-9 and J is TRBJ1-5, with D unclear. Source material: PBMCs. Written as DNA, the CDR3 is TGTGCCAGCAGCTTTGGCAGTATAAGCAATCAGCCCCAGCATTTT. Its protein is CASSFGSISNQPQHF.